The rows below give T cell receptor beta chains drawn from one sample of a study of blood T cell repertoires in COVID-19. Repertoires were generated with immunoSEQ multiplex PCR, while TCRdb's copy carries only in-frame clones and drops some. The data hold 55,000 to 75,000 clones, with around 82% observed a single time. Source material: peripheral blood. The receptors stem from an elderly man with COVID-19, enrolled during active disease. CDR3s include the opening cysteine and the closing phenylalanine or tryptophan. The D gene is left open where the match is weak. The size field is filled for only some rows; it gives once, few, many or a size class.

j_call v_call d_call clone_size cdr3_aa cdr3_nt
TRBJ2-1 TRBV14 TRBD2 . CASSPYQAGVYNEQFF TGTGCCAGCAGCCCCTACCAAGCGGGGGTTTACAATGAGCAGTTCTTC
TRBJ1-1 TRBV4-1 . . CASSQAWNTEAFF TGCGCCAGCAGCCAAGCTTGGAACACTGAAGCTTTCTTT
TRBJ2-5 TRBV20-1 . . CMRGLGETQYF TGCATGCGAGGTCTCGGAGAGACCCAGTACTTC
TRBJ2-3 TRBV15 TRBD2 . CATSRPRTSGGAAFYTQYF TGTGCCACCAGCAGACCGAGGACTAGCGGGGGGGCTGCATTTTATACGCAGTATTTT
TRBJ2-1 TRBV7-2 TRBD2 . CASSASGTTYNEQFF TGTGCCAGCAGCGCTAGCGGGACAACCTACAATGAGCAGTTCTTC
TRBJ2-1 TRBV10-3 . . CAISGGSIYNEQFF TGTGCCATCAGTGGTGGGAGTATCTACAATGAGCAGTTCTTC
TRBJ1-1 TRBV5-6 . . CASPDRRNTEAFF TGTGCCAGCCCAGACAGGAGGAACACTGAAGCTTTCTTT
TRBJ1-6 TRBV5-5 . . CASSLSGSNNSPLHF TGTGCCAGCAGCTTATCAGGGTCCAATAATTCACCCCTCCACTTT
TRBJ2-7 TRBV29-1 TRBD2 . CSGGLAGARMNEQYF TGCAGCGGGGGACTAGCGGGGGCCCGGATGAACGAGCAGTACTTC
TRBJ2-5 TRBV6-2/TRBV6-3 TRBD2 . CASSYVRGGAGGTQYF TGTGCCAGCAGTTACGTTCGCGGGGGGGCCGGGGGGACCCAGTACTTC
TRBJ2-1 TRBV9 . . CASSVVTPSGYNEQFF TGTGCCAGCAGCGTAGTAACTCCCTCAGGCTACAATGAGCAGTTCTTC
TRBJ1-4 TRBV6-2/TRBV6-3 . . CASSYRGLATNEKLFF TGTGCCAGCAGTTACCGGGGTCTCGCAACTAATGAAAAACTGTTTTTT
TRBJ1-1 TRBV5-5 . . CASSLGLTVNTEAFF TGTGCCAGCAGCTTGGGTTTAACGGTGAACACTGAAGCTTTCTTT
TRBJ2-6 TRBV7-8 TRBD1 . CASSPGQVPYSGANVLTF TGTGCCAGCAGCCCGGGACAGGTTCCCTACTCTGGGGCCAACGTCCTGACTTTC
TRBJ1-1 TRBV6-4 . . CASSAGEYTEAFF TGTGCCAGCAGTGCAGGGGAATACACTGAAGCTTTCTTT
TRBJ1-2 TRBV6-2/TRBV6-3 . . CASSYPLPATAFYGYTF TGTGCCAGCAGTTACCCACTCCCCGCGACAGCCTTCTATGGCTACACCTTC
TRBJ1-2 TRBV4-3 TRBD1 . CASSRRGQGAGNYGYTF TGCGCCAGCAGCCGCAGAGGACAGGGGGCTGGTAACTATGGCTACACCTTC
TRBJ2-2 TRBV10-1 . . CATSRQANTGELFF TGCGCCACCTCGCGACAGGCGAACACCGGGGAGCTGTTTTTT
TRBJ1-1 TRBV7-2 . . CASSLDPGMNTEAFF TGTGCCAGCAGCTTAGACCCGGGGATGAACACTGAAGCTTTCTTT
TRBJ2-3 TRBV5-1 TRBD1 few CASSSAGTGGADTQYF TGCGCCAGCAGCTCCGCCGGGACAGGGGGCGCGGATACGCAGTATTTT
TRBJ1-5 TRBV19 . few CASSITSQPQHF TGTGCCAGTAGTATAACATCTCAGCCCCAGCATTTT
TRBJ2-2 TRBV4-3 . . CASSQDRPTTGELFF TGCGCCAGCAGCCAAGACAGGCCGACAACCGGGGAGCTGTTTTTT
TRBJ1-2 TRBV3-1/TRBV3-2 . . CASSQDQSTMNYGYTF TGTGCCAGCAGCCAAGATCAGAGCACTATGAACTATGGCTACACCTTC
TRBJ2-7 TRBV5-1 . . CASFDSTYEQYF TGCGCCAGCTTTGACAGTACCTACGAGCAGTACTTC
TRBJ2-2 TRBV7-2 . . CASSSRYVVNTGELFF TGTGCCAGCAGCTCCCGCTACGTGGTAAACACCGGGGAGCTGTTTTTT
TRBJ2-5 TRBV7-2 TRBD2 . CASSNTALAGGLQETQYF TGTGCCAGCAGCAATACGGCCCTAGCGGGGGGACTCCAAGAGACCCAGTACTTC
TRBJ2-1 TRBV21-1 . . CASSEGGLAGGPSYNEQFF TGTGCCAGCAGCGAGGGGGGACTAGCGGGAGGGCCCTCCTACAATGAGCAGTTCTTC
TRBJ2-1 TRBV30 TRBD1 . CAWRAPGQGAREQFF TGTGCCTGGAGAGCCCCGGGACAGGGGGCCCGGGAGCAGTTCTTC
TRBJ1-2 TRBV4-3 . . CASSPGGVLYGYTF TGCGCCAGCAGCCCAGGAGGTGTCCTCTATGGCTACACCTTC
TRBJ2-6 TRBV19 . . CASSSPGAGANVLTF TGTGCCAGTAGTAGTCCGGGGGCTGGGGCCAACGTCCTGACTTTC
TRBJ2-5 TRBV9 TRBD2 . CASSVSSGRLQETQYF TGTGCCAGCAGCGTAAGTAGCGGGAGACTCCAAGAGACCCAGTACTTC
TRBJ1-2 TRBV5-1 TRBD1 . CASSLAGQGAGYTF TGCGCCAGCAGCTTGGCGGGACAGGGGGCTGGCTACACCTTC
TRBJ1-2 TRBV6-5 . . CASSYSSGPNYGYTF TGTGCCAGCAGTTACTCGTCAGGGCCAAACTATGGCTACACCTTC
TRBJ1-1 TRBV12-3/TRBV12-4 TRBD1 once CASRSQGATEAFF TGTGCCAGCAGGTCTCAGGGGGCCACTGAAGCTTTCTTT
TRBJ1-5 TRBV7-2 . . CASSLDSSNQPQHF TGTGCCAGCAGCTTGGACAGTAGCAATCAGCCCCAGCATTTT
TRBJ1-5 TRBV4-2 . . CASSQGHPRGIGNQPQHF TGTGCCAGCAGCCAAGGCCACCCCCGGGGGATCGGGAATCAGCCCCAGCATTTT
TRBJ2-5 TRBV18 . . CASSPPQPKRSQETQYF TGTGCCAGCTCACCACCGCAGCCCAAGAGGAGTCAAGAGACCCAGTACTTC
TRBJ2-2 TRBV5-1 TRBD2 . CASSSGRGLAEITGELFF TGCGCCAGCAGCTCCGGGAGGGGACTAGCGGAAATCACCGGGGAGCTGTTTTTT
TRBJ1-1 TRBV5-1 . . CASSLTVGQTTEAFF TGCGCCAGCAGCTTGACGGTTGGGCAGACCACTGAAGCTTTCTTT
TRBJ1-1 TRBV12-3/TRBV12-4 TRBD1 once CASSFGRGTEAFF TGTGCCAGCAGTTTCGGCAGGGGGACTGAAGCTTTCTTT
TRBJ2-1 TRBV19 TRBD2 . CASSMTSGEQFF TGTGCCAGTAGTATGACTAGCGGCGAGCAGTTCTTC
TRBJ1-5 TRBV24-1 . . CATSDFGNQPQHF TGTGCCACCAGTGACTTCGGTAATCAGCCCCAGCATTTT
TRBJ2-2 TRBV5-1 TRBD2 once CASTGASGGGELFF TGCGCCAGCACCGGGGCTAGCGGTGGCGGGGAGCTGTTTTTT
TRBJ2-1 TRBV29-1 TRBD2 . CSVEGGLAGAYNEQFF TGCAGCGTTGAAGGGGGACTAGCGGGGGCCTACAATGAGCAGTTCTTC
TRBJ2-6 TRBV19 TRBD1 . CASSGGQGGSGANVLTF TGTGCCAGTAGCGGAGGACAGGGTGGCTCTGGGGCCAACGTCCTGACTTTC
TRBJ1-3 TRBV25-1 . . CASSEDRGNTIYF TGTGCCAGCAGTGAAGACAGGGGAAACACCATATATTTT
TRBJ2-2 TRBV4-3 TRBD1 . CASSQGSQGGRGAGELFF TGCGCCAGCAGCCAAGGCTCTCAAGGGGGCCGGGGTGCCGGGGAGCTGTTTTTT
TRBJ2-3 TRBV7-9 TRBD1 . CASSSRDRVTDTQYF TGTGCCAGCAGCTCTCGGGACAGGGTTACAGATACGCAGTATTTT
TRBJ1-5 TRBV5-4 . once CASSLGADQPQHF TGTGCCAGCAGCCTGGGGGCAGATCAGCCCCAGCATTTT
TRBJ2-4 TRBV29-1 TRBD2 . CSVGKAGGVDIQYF TGCAGCGTTGGGAAGGCGGGGGGAGTGGACATTCAGTACTTC
TRBJ1-1 TRBV7-9 . few CASSRRTSSNTEAFF TGTGCCAGCAGCCGCAGGACTTCCTCCAACACTGAAGCTTTCTTT
TRBJ2-1 TRBV7-2 TRBD2 . CASSFRTSGDEQFF TGTGCCAGCAGCTTCCGGACTAGCGGCGATGAGCAGTTCTTC
TRBJ2-1 TRBV7-9 TRBD2 . CASSFPPGWTDRSGGEQFF TGTGCCAGCAGCTTCCCGCCGGGGTGGACGGACCGTAGCGGGGGTGAGCAGTTCTTC
TRBJ2-3 TRBV4-3 TRBD2 . CASSPREAGGLADTQYF TGCGCCAGCAGCCCCCGGGAAGCGGGGGGGCTAGCAGATACGCAGTATTTT
TRBJ2-2 TRBV5-4 . once CASSFRNTGELFF TGTGCCAGCAGCTTTCGGAACACCGGGGAGCTGTTTTTT
TRBJ1-1 TRBV4-1 TRBD1 . CASSHLGQGNTEAFF TGCGCCAGCAGCCACCTCGGACAGGGAAACACTGAAGCTTTCTTT
TRBJ1-2 TRBV15 . few CATSREGGDGYTF TGTGCCACCAGCAGAGAAGGAGGGGATGGCTACACCTTC
TRBJ2-3 TRBV5-6 . . CASSLLLPGTDTQYF TGTGCCAGCAGCTTGTTACTACCGGGCACAGATACGCAGTATTTT